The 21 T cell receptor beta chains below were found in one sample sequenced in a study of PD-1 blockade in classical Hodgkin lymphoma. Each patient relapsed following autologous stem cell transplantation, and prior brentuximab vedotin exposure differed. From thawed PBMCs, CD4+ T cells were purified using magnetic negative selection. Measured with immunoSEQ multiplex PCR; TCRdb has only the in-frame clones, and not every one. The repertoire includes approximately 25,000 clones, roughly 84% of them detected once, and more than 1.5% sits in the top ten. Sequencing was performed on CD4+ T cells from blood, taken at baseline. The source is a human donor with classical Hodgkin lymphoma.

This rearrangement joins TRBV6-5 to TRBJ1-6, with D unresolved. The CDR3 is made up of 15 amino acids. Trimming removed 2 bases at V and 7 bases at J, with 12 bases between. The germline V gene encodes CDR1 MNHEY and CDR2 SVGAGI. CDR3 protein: CASSYGPPRNSPLHF. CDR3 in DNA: TGTGCCAGCAGTTACGGGCCACCACGGAATTCACCCCTCCACTTT.

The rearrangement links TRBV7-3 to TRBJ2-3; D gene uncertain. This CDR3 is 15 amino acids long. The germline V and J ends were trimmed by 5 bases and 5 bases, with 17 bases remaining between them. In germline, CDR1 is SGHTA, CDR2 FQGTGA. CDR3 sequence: CASSVQQSLGDTQYF. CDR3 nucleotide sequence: TGTGCCAGCAGCGTACAGCAATCCCTAGGAGATACGCAGTATTTT.

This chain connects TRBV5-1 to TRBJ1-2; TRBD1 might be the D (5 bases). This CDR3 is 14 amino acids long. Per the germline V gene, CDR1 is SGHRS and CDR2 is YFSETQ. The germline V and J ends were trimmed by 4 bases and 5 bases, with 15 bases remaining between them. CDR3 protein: CASSTPGTAYGYTF. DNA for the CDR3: TGCGCCAGCAGCACCCCCGGGACGGCGTATGGCTACACCTTC. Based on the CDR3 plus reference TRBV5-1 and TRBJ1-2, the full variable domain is KAGVTQTPRYLIKTRGQQVTLSCSPISGHRSVSWYQQTPGQGLQFLFEYFSETQRNKGNFPGRFSGRQFSNSRSEMNVSTLELGDSALYLCASSTPGTAYGYTFGSGTRLTVV.

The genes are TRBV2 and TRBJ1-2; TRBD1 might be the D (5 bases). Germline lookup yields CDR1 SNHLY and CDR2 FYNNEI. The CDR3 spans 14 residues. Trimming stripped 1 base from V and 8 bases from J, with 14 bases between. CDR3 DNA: TGTGCCAGCAGTGAAGTTACAGGCGGCAACGGCTACACCTTC. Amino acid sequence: CASSEVTGGNGYTF.

The CDR3 sequence: CASSSGDRAETQYF. CDR3 sequence (DNA): TGTGCCAGCAGCTCAGGTGACAGGGCGGAGACCCAGTACTTC. The V call is TRBV7-8, the J call TRBJ2-5; 7 bases fit TRBD1. The ends lost 4 bases at V and 5 bases at J; junction bases unmatched: 7. In germline, CDR1 is SGHVS, CDR2 FQNEAQ. The CDR3 consists of 14 residues.

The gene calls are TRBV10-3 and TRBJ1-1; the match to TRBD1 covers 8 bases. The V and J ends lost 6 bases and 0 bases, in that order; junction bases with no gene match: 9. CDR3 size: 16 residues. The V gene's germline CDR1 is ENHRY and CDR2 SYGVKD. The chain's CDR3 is CAIRAGQGQMNTEAFF. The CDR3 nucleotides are TGTGCCATCAGGGCCGGACAGGGACAAATGAACACTGAAGCTTTCTTT.

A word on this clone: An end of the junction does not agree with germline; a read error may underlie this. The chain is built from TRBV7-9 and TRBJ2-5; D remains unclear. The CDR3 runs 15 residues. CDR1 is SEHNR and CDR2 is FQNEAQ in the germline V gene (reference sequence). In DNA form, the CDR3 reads TGTGCCAGCAGCTTAGGAATAGCTGTACAAGAGACCCGGTACTTC. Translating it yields CASSLGIAVQETRYF.

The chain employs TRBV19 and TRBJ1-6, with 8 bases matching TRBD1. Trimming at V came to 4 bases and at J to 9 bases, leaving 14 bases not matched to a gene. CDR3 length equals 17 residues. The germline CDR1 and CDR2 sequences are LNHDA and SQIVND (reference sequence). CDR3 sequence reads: CASSTTPAAGGGSPLHF. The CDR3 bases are TGTGCCAGTAGTACTACCCCAGCCGCAGGGGGCGGTTCACCCCTCCACTTT. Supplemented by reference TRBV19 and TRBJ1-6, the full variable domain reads DGGITQSPKYLFRKEGQNVTLSCEQNLNHDAMYWYRQDPGQGLRLIYYSQIVNDFQKGDIAEGYSVSREKKESFPLTVTSAQKNPTAFYLCASSTTPAAGGGSPLHFGNGTRLTVT.

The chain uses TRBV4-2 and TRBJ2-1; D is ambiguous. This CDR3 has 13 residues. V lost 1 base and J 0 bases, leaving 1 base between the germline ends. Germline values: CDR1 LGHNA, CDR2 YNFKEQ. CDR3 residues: CASSQASYNEQFF. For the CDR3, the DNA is TGTGCCAGCAGCCAAGCCTCCTACAATGAGCAGTTCTTC.

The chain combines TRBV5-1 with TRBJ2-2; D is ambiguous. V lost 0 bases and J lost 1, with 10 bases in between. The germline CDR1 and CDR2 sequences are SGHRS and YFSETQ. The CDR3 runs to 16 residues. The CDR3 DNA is TGCGCCAGCAGCTTGGGGAACAGCATGAACACCGGGGAGCTGTTTTTT. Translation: CASSLGNSMNTGELFF.

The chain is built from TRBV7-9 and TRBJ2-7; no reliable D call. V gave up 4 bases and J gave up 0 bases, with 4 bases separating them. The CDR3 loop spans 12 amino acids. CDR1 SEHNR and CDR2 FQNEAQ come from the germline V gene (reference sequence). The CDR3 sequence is CASSSTSYEQYF. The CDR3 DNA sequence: TGTGCCAGCAGCTCCACCTCCTACGAGCAGTACTTC.

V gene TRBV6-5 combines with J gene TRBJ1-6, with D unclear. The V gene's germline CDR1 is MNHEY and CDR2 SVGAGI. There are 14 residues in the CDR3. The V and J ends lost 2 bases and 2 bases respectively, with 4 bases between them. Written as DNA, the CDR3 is TGTGCCAGCAGTTACGAACCCTATAATTCACCCCTCCACTTT. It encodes CASSYEPYNSPLHF.

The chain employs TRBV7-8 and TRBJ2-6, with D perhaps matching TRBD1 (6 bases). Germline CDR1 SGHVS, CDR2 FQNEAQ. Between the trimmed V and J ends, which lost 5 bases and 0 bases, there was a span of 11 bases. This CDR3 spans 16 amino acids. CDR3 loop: CASSLGQISGANVLTF. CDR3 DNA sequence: TGTGCCAGCAGCCTAGGACAGATCTCTGGGGCCAACGTCCTGACTTTC.

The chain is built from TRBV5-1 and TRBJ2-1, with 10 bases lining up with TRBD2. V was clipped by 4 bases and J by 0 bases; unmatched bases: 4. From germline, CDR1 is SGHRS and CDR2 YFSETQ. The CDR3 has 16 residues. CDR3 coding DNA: TGCGCCAGCAGCATTAGCGGGGGGTACTCCTACAATGAGCAGTTCTTC. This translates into CASSISGGYSYNEQFF.

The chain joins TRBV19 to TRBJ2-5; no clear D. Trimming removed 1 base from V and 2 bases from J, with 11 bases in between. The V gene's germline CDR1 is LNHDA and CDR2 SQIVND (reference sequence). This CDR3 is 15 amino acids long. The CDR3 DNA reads TGTGCCAGTAGTATAGGGGTGCGAGCTCAAGAGACCCAGTACTTC. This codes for CASSIGVRAQETQYF.

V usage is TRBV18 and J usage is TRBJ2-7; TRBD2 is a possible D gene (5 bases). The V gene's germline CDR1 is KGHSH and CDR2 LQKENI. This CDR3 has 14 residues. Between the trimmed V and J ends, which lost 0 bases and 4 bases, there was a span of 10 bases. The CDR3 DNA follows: TGTGCCAGCTCACCACCGCTAGCTGAGTACGAGCAGTACTTC. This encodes CASSPPLAEYEQYF.

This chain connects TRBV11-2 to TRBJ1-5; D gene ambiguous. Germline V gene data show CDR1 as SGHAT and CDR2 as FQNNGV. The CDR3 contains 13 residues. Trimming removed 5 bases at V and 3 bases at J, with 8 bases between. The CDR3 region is CASSQRVNQPQHF. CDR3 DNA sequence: TGTGCCAGCAGCCAACGAGTCAATCAGCCCCAGCATTTT.

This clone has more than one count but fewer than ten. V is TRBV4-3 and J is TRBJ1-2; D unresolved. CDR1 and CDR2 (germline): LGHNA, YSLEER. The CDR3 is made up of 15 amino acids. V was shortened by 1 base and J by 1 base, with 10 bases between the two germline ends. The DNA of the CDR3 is TGCGCCAGCAGCCAAGGATCGGAGAGTAACTATGGCTACACCTTC. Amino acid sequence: CASSQGSESNYGYTF.

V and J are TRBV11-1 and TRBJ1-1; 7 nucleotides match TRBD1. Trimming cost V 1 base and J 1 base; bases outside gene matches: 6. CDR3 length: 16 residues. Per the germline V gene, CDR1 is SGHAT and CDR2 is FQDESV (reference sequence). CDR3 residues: CASSLDAGGTNTEAFF. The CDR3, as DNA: TGTGCCAGCAGCTTAGATGCAGGGGGTACGAACACTGAAGCTTTCTTT.

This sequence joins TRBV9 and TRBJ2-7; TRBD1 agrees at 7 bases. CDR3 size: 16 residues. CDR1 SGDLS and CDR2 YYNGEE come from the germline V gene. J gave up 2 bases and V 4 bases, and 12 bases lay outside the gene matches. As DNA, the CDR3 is TGTGCCAGCAGCAAAGACTCCGGGACAGCGACCTACGAGCAGTACTTC. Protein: CASSKDSGTATYEQYF.

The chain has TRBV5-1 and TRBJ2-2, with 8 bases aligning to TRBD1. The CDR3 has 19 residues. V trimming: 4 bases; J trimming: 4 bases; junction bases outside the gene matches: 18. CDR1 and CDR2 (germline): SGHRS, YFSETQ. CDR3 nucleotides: TGCGCCAGCAGCCCCGGAGGGGGCGACAGGGGAGTGAGCACCGGGGAGCTGTTTTTT. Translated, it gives CASSPGGGDRGVSTGELFF.